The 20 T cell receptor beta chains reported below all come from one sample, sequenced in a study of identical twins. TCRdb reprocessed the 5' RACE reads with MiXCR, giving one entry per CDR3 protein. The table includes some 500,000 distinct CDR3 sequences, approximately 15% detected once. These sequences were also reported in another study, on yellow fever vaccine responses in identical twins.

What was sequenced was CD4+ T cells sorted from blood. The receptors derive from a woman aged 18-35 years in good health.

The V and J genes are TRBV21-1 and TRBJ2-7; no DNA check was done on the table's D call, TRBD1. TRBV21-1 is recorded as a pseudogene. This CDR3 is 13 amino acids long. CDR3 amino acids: CASSKADRPEQYF. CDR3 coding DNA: TGTGCCAGCAGCAAAGCGGACCGCCCCGAGCAGTACTTC.

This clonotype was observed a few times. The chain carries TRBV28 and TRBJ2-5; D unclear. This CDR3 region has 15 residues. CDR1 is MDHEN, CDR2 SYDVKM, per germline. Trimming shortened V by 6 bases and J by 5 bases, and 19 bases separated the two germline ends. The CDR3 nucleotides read TGTGCCAGCAGCTCCCCCAGGTACCTGGGGGAGACCCAGTACTTC. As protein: CASSSPRYLGETQYF.

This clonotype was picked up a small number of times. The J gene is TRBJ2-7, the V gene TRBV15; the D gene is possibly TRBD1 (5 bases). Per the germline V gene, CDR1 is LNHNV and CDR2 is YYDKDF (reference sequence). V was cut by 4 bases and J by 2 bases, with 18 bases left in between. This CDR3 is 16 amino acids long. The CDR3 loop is CATSTGGRDFAYEQYF. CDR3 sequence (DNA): TGTGCCACCAGCACCGGCGGCAGGGATTTTGCCTACGAGCAGTACTTC.

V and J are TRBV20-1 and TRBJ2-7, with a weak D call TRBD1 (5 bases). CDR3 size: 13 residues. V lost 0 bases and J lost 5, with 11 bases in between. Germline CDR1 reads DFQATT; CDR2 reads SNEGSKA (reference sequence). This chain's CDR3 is CSARDGRGNEQYF. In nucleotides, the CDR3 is TGCAGTGCTAGAGATGGAAGGGGAAACGAGCAGTACTTC.

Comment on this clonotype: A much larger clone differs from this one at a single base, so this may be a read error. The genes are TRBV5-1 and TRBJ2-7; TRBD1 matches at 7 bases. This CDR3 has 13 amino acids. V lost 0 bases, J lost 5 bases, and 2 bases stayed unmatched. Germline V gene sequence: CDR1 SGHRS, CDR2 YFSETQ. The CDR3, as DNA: TGCGCCAGCAGCTTGGACAGGGGCAACGAGCAGTACTTC. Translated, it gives CASSLDRGNEQYF.

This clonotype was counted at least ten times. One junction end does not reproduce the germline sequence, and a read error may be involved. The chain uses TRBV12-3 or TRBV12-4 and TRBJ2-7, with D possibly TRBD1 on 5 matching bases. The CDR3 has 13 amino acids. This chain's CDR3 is CACRASPAYEQYF. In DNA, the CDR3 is TGTGCCTGCAGGGCCAGCCCGGCCTACGAGCAGTACTTC.

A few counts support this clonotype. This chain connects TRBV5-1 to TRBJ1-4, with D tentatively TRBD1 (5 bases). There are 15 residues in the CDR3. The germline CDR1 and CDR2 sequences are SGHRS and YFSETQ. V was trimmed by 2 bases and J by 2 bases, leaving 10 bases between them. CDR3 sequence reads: CASSFQGTTNEKLFF. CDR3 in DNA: TGCGCCAGCAGCTTCCAGGGAACGACTAATGAAAAACTGTTTTTT.

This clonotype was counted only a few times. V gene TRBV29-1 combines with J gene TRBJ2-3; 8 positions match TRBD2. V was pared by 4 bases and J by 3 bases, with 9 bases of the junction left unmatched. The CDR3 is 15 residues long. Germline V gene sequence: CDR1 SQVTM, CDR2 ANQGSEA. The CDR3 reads CSVVFAGGGTDTQYF. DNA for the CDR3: TGCAGCGTTGTTTTTGCGGGAGGTGGTACAGATACGCAGTATTTT.

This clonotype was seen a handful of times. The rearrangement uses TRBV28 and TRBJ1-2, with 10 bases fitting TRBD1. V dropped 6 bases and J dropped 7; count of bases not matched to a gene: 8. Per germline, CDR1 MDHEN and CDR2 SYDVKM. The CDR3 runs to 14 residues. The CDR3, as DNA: TGTGCCAGCAGCCTCCGGGACAGGGGTTTTGGCTACACCTTC. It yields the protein CASSLRDRGFGYTF.

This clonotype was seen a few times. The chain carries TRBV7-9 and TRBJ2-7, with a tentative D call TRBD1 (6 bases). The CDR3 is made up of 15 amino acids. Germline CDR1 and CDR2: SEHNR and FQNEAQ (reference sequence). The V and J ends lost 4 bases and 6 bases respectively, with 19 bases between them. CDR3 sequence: CASSSRWQGQVEQYF. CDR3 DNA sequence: TGTGCCAGCAGCTCCCGGTGGCAGGGGCAGGTCGAGCAGTACTTC.

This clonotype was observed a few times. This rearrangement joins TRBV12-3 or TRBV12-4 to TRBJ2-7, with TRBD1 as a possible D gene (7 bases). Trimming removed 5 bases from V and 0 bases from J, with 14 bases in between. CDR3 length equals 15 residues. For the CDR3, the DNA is TGTGCCAGCAGTCCTCAGGGGGGTCTCTCCTACGAGCAGTACTTC. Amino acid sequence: CASSPQGGLSYEQYF.

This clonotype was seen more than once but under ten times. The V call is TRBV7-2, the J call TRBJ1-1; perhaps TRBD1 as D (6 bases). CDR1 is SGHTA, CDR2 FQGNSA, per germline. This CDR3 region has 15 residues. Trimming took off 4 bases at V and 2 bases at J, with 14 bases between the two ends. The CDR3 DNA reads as TGTGCCAGCAGCTATGTAGGGGGAGGAAACACTGAAGCTTTCTTT. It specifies CASSYVGGGNTEAFF.

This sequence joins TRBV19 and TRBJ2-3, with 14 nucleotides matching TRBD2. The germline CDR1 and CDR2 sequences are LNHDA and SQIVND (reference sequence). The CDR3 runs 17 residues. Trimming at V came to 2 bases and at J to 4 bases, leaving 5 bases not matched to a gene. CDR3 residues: CASSIPSGLAGADTQYF. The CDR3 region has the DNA TGTGCCAGTAGTATACCTTCGGGACTAGCGGGAGCAGATACGCAGTATTTT.

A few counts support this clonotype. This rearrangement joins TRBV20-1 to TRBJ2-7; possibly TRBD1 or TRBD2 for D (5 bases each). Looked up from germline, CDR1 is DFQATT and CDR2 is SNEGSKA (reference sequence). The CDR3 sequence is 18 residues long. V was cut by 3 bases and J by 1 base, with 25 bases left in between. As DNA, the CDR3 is TGCAGTGCTAGTCCTCACTCGGGGACCGTTTTTAATTCCTACGAGCAGTACTTC. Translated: CSASPHSGTVFNSYEQYF.

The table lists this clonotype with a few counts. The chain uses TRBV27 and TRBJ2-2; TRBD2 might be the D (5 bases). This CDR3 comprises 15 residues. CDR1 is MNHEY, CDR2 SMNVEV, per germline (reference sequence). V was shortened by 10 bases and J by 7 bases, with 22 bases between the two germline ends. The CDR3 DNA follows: TGTGCCACCCGGACGACTACGGGTCCGAACGGGGAGCTGTTTTTT. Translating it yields CATRTTTGPNGELFF.

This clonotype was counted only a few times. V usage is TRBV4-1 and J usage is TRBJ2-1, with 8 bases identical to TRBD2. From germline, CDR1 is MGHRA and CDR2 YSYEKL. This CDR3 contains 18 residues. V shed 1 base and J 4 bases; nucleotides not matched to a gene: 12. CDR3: CASSQVPLGVAGYNEQFF. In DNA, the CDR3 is TGCGCCAGCAGCCAAGTACCCCTTGGGGTAGCGGGATACAATGAGCAGTTCTTC.

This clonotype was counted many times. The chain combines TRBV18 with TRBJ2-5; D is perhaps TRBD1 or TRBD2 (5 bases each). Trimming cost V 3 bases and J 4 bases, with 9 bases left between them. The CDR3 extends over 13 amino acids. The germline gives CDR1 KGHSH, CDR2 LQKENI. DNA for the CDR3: TGTGCCAGCTCACCGGGGACGAGAGAGACCCAGTACTTC. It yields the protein CASSPGTRETQYF.

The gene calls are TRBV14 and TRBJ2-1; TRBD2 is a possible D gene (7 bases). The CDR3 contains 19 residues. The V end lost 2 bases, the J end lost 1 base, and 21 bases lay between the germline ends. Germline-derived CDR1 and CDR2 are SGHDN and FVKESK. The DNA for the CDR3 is TGTGCCAGCAGCCAAACCTTACCGACAGAGGGGGGGTCCTACAATGAGCAGTTCTTC. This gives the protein CASSQTLPTEGGSYNEQFF.

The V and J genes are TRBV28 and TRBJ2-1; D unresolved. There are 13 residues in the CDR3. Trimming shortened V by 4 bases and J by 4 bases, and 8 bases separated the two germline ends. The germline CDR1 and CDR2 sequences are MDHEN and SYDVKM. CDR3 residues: CASSSPAYNEQFF. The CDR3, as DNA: TGTGCCAGCAGTTCCCCGGCTTACAATGAGCAGTTCTTC.

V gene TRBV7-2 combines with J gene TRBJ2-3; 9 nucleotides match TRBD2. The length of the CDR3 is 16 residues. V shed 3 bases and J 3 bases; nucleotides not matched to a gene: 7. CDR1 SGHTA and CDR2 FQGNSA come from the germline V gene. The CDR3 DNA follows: TGTGCCAGCAGCTTTAGCCCTAGCGGGAAGACAGATACGCAGTATTTT. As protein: CASSFSPSGKTDTQYF.